Sequencing of this T cell receptor (beta chain) was carried out in a study of blood T cell repertoires in COVID-19. Study details: Samples of COVID-19 (acute and convalescent) were obtained from the United States, Italy and Spain.

Using immunoSEQ multiplex PCR, the repertoire was profiled, and TCRdb retains in-frame clones only, with some absent. The data contain 150,000 or so clones, about nine tenths of them singletons. Participants, about 18 to 89 years old, spanned around 26 US areas. Assignments of participants to cohorts depended upon their own reported clinical history. Up to 2 weeks before entering the study, exposed participants had met a COVID-19 case. Germline CDR1 and CDR2: SGHRS and YFSETQ. V lost 4 bases, J lost 3 bases, and 3 bases stayed unmatched. This CDR3 has 15 amino acids. The chain carries TRBV5-1 and TRBJ2-6; 8 bases map to TRBD1. The sequencing sample was made of PBMCs or T cells enriched from blood (not recorded which). The receptor was isolated from a woman aged 40 to 50 who had been exposed to COVID-19. In DNA form, the CDR3 reads TGCGCCAGCAGCACTACAGGGGGTGGGGCCAACGTCCTGACTTTC. It is translated as CASSTTGGGANVLTF. The full variable domain, completed using reference TRBV5-1 and TRBJ2-6, is KAGVTQTPRYLIKTRGQQVTLSCSPISGHRSVSWYQQTPGQGLQFLFEYFSETQRNKGNFPGRFSGRQFSNSRSEMNVSTLELGDSALYLCASSTTGGGANVLTFGAGSRLTVL.